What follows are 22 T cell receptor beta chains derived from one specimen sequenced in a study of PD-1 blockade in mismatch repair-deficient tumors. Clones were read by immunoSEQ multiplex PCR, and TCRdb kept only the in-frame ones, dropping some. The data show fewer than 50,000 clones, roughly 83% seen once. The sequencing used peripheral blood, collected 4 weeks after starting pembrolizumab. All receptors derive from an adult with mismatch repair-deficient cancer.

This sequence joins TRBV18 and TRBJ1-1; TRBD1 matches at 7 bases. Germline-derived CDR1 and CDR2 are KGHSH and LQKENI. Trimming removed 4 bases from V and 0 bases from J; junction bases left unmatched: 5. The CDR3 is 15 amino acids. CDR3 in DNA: TGTGCCAGCTCACTGACAGGGTACATGAACACTGAAGCTTTCTTT. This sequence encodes CASSLTGYMNTEAFF.

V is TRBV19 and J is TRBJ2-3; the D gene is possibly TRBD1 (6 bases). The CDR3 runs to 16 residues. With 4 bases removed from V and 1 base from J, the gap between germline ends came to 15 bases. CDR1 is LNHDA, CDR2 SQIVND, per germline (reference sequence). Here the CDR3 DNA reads TGTGCCAGTAGTACTAACAGGGTGGGGGGCACAGATACGCAGTATTTT. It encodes CASSTNRVGGTDTQYF.

CDR3 amino acids: CASSDSGPATYEQYF. The CDR3 nucleotides read TGTGCCAGCAGTGATTCGGGACCGGCGACCTACGAGCAGTACTTC. The V and J genes are TRBV6-1 and TRBJ2-7; either TRBD1 or TRBD2 may supply D (5 bases each). The CDR3 has 15 residues. Germline-derived CDR1 and CDR2 are MNHNS and SASEGT. V was cut by 3 bases and J by 2 bases, with 14 bases left in between.

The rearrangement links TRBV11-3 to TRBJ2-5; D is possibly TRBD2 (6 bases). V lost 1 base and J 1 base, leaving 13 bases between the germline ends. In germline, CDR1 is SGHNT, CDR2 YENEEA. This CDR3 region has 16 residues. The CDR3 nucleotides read TGTGCCAGCAGCTTAGGAGGCGGGACCATCCAAGAGACCCAGTACTTC. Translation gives CASSLGGGTIQETQYF. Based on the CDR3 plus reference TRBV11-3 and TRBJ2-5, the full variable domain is EAGVVQSPRYKIIEKKQPVAFWCNPISGHNTLYWYLQNLGQGPELLIRYENEEAVDDSQLPKDRFSAERLKGVDSTLKIQPAELGDSAVYLCASSLGGGTIQETQYFGPGTRLLVL.

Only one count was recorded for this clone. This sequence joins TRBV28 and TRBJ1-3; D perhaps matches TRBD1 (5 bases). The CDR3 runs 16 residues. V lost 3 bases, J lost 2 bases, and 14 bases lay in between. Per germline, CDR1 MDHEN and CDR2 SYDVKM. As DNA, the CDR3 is TGTGCCAGCAGTTTTGCAGGGACGCGCGCTGGAAACACCATATATTTT. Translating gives CASSFAGTRAGNTIYF.

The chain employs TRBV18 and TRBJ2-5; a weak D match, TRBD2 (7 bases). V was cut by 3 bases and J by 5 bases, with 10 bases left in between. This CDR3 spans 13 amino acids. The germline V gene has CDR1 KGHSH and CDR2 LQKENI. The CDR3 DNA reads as TGTGCCAGCTCACCGGGAGGGGGTGAGACCCAGTACTTC. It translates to CASSPGGGETQYF.

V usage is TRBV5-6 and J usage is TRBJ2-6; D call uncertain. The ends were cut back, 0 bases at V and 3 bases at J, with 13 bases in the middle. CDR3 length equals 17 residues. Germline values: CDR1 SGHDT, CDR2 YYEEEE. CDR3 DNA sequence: TGTGCCAGCAGCTTGGAGCGCTCGTTTTATGGGGCCAACGTCCTGACTTTC. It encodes CASSLERSFYGANVLTF.

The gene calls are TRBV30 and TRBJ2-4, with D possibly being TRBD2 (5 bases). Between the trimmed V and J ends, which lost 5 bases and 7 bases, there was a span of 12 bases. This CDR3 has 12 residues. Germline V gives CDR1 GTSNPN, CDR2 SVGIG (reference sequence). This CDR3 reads CAWGRRGNIQYF. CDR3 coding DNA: TGTGCCTGGGGACGGCGAGGGAACATTCAGTACTTC.

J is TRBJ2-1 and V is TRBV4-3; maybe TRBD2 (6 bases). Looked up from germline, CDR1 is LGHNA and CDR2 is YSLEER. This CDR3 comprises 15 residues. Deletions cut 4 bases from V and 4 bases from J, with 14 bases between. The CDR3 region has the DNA TGCGCCAGCAGCCCAAAAATGACTAGTTACAATGAGCAGTTCTTC. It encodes CASSPKMTSYNEQFF.

CDR3 in amino acids: CASQEAYEQYF. CDR3 nucleotides: TGTGCCAGTCAAGAGGCCTACGAGCAGTACTTC. This chain joins TRBV2 and TRBJ2-7; D remains unclear. This CDR3 has 11 residues. V lost 9 bases and J lost 2, with 8 bases in between. Germline-derived CDR1 and CDR2 are SNHLY and FYNNEI.

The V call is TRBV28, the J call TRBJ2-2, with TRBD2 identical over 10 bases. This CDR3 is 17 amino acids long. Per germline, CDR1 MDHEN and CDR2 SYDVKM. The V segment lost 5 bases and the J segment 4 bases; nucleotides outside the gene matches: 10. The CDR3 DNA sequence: TGTGCCAGCAGTCCAACTAAGCGGGAGGGCTTCACCGGGGAGCTGTTTTTT. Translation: CASSPTKREGFTGELFF.

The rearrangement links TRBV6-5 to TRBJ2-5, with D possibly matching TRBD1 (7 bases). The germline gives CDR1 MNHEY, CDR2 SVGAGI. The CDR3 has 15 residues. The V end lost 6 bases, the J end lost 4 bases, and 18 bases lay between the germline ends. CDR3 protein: CASSLSGGSGETQYF. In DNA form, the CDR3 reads TGTGCCAGCAGCTTATCAGGGGGGTCTGGAGAGACCCAGTACTTC.

In DNA, the CDR3 is TGTGCCAGCAAACGGGACAGCCGGAATGAAAAACTGTTTTTT. It encodes CASKRDSRNEKLFF. This chain links TRBV2 with TRBJ1-4; TRBD1 matches at 7 bases. Losses at the gene ends were 7 bases for V and 5 bases for J; bases not matched to a gene: 7. The CDR3 extends over 14 amino acids. The germline V gene has CDR1 SNHLY and CDR2 FYNNEI. Looking up the rest from reference TRBV2 and TRBJ1-4 gives the full variable domain: EPEVTQTPSHQVTQMGQEVILRCVPISNHLYFYWYRQILGQKVEFLVSFYNNEISEKSEIFDDQFSVERPDGSNFTLKIRSTKLEDSAMYFCASKRDSRNEKLFFGSGTQLSVL.

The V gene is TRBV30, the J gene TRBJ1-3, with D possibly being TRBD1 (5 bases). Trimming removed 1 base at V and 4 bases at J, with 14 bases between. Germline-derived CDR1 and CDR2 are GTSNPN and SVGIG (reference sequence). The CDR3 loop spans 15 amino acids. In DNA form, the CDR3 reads TGTGCCTGGAGTGGGGCGAGGGGTGAGGGAAACACCATATATTTT. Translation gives CAWSGARGEGNTIYF.

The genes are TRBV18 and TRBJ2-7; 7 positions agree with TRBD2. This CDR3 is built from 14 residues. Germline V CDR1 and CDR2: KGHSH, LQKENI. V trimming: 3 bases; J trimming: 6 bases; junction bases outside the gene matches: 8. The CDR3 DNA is TGTGCCAGCTCACCTGCTGAGGGCGGGGGCGAGCAGTACTTC. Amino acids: CASSPAEGGGEQYF.

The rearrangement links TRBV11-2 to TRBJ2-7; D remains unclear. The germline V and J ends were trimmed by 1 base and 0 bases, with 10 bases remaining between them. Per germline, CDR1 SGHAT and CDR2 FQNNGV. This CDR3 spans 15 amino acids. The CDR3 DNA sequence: TGTGCCAGCAGCTTAGTCTTCTTTTCCTCCTACGAGCAGTACTTC. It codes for CASSLVFFSSYEQYF.

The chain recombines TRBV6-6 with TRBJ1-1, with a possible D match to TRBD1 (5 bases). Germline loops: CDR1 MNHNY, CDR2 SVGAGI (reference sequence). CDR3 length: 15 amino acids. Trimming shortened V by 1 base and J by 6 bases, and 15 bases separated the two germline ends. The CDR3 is CASSYYFGDGSEAFF. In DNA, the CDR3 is TGTGCCAGCAGTTACTATTTTGGGGACGGGTCTGAAGCTTTCTTT.

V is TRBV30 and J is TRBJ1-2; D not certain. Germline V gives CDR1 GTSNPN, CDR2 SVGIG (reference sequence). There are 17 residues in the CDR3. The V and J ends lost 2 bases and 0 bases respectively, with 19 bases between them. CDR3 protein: CAWSTTWTISSNYGYTF. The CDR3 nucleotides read TGTGCCTGGAGTACGACGTGGACCATTTCTTCTAACTATGGCTACACCTTC. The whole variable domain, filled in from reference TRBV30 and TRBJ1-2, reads SQTIHQWPATLVQPVGSPLSLECTVEGTSNPNLYWYRQAAGRGLQLLFYSVGIGQISSEVPQNLSASRPQDRQFILSSKKLLLSDSGFYLCAWSTTWTISSNYGYTFGSGTRLTVV.

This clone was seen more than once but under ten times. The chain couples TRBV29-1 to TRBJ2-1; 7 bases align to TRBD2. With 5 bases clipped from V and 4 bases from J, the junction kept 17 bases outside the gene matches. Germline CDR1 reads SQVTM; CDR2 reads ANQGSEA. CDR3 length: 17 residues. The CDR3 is CSVRSILGGRDYNEQFF. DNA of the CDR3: TGCAGCGTTAGGTCCATACTCGGCGGGAGAGATTACAATGAGCAGTTCTTC.

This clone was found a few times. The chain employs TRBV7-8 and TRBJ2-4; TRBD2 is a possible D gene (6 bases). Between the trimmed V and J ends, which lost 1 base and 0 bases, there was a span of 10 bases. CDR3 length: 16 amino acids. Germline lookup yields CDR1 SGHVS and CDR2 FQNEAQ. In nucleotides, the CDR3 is TGTGCCAGCAGCTTAGTTGGCGGGATAGCCAAAAACATTCAGTACTTC. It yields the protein CASSLVGGIAKNIQYF.

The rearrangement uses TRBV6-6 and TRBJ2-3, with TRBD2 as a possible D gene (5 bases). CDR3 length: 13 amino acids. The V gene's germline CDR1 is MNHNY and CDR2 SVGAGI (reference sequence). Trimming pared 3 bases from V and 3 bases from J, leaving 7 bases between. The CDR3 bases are TGTGCCAGCAGTTATCGGGAAACAGATACGCAGTATTTT. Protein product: CASSYRETDTQYF.

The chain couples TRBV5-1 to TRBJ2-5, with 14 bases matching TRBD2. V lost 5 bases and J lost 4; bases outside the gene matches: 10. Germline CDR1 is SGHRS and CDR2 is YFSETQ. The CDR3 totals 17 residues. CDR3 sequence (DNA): TGCGCCAGCAGTTCTGGACTAGCGGGAGGCAAGGGAGAGACCCAGTACTTC. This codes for CASSSGLAGGKGETQYF.